The 13 T cell receptor beta chains in this list originate from one sample, sequenced in a study of OX40 agonist ivuxolimab in advanced cancers. The assay was immunoSEQ multiplex PCR, and TCRdb's table has in-frame clones only and misses some. The sample lists roughly 73,000 clones, less than 90% occurring once. Sequences were derived from CD4+ or CD8+ T cells sorted from blood, sampled in a trial of the OX40 agonist ivuxolimab. The receptors originated from an adult with an advanced solid tumor such as melanoma, head and neck, liver or kidney cancer.

This chain uses TRBV9 with TRBJ2-1; TRBD2 agrees at 7 bases. Germline lookup yields CDR1 SGDLS and CDR2 YYNGEE. The CDR3 has 15 residues. V lost 3 bases and J lost 6; bases outside the gene matches: 9. The CDR3, as DNA: TGTGCCAGCAGCGCGCCAGGACTAGGGAGCAATGAGCAGTTCTTC. Amino acid sequence: CASSAPGLGSNEQFF.

This chain joins TRBV7-9 and TRBJ1-1; D call uncertain. Trimming stripped 2 bases from V and 6 bases from J, with 7 bases between. The CDR3 is made up of 12 amino acids. The germline CDR1 and CDR2 sequences are SEHNR and FQNEAQ (reference sequence). The CDR3 loop reads CASSLTEAEAFF. In DNA form, the CDR3 reads TGTGCCAGCAGCTTAACGGAGGCTGAAGCTTTCTTT. Supplemented by reference TRBV7-9 and TRBJ1-1, the full variable domain reads DTGVSQNPRHKITKRGQNVTFRCDPISEHNRLYWYRQTLGQGPEFLTYFQNEAQLEKSRLLSDRFSAERPKGSFSTLEIQRTEQGDSAMYLCASSLTEAEAFFGQGTRLTVV.

The chain recombines TRBV5-4 with TRBJ2-5; no clear D gene. Trimming took 3 bases from V and 4 from J, leaving 16 bases between them. CDR1 and CDR2 (germline): SGHNT, YYREEE (reference sequence). This CDR3 region has 15 residues. The CDR3 region is CASSSPRQKAETQYF. The CDR3 bases are TGTGCCAGCAGCTCGCCACGGCAGAAAGCAGAGACCCAGTACTTC.

The chain employs TRBV7-2 and TRBJ1-5; D gene uncertain. The V end lost 0 bases, the J end lost 7 bases, and 7 bases lay between the germline ends. The CDR3 totals 13 residues. Germline values: CDR1 SGHTA, CDR2 FQGNSA. CDR3 sequence (DNA): TGTGCCAGCAGCTTAGCGGTGGGACAGCCCCAGCATTTT. As protein: CASSLAVGQPQHF.

The rearrangement uses TRBV6-6 and TRBJ1-1, with D possibly matching TRBD1 (5 bases). Germline V CDR1 and CDR2: MNHNY, SVGAGI (reference sequence). The CDR3 sequence is 16 residues long. V was trimmed by 6 bases and J by 0 bases, leaving 17 bases between them. CDR3 protein: CASSRDRSGMNTEAFF. The CDR3 nucleotides are TGTGCCAGCAGCCGGGACCGTAGCGGCATGAACACTGAAGCTTTCTTT.

This chain connects TRBV29-1 to TRBJ2-2, with TRBD1 matching 7 bases. Losses at the gene ends were 6 bases for V and 7 bases for J; bases not matched to a gene: 5. Germline-derived CDR1 and CDR2 are SQVTM and ANQGSEA. The CDR3 sequence is 12 residues long. DNA of the CDR3: TGCAGCGTGCGACAGGGAAACGGGGAGCTGTTTTTT. Its protein product is CSVRQGNGELFF.

CDR3 region: CASSPGSSGREDTQYF. As DNA, the CDR3 is TGTGCCAGCTCACCAGGCAGCAGCGGGAGAGAGGATACGCAGTATTTT. The chain combines TRBV18 with TRBJ2-3; 8 bases line up with TRBD2. CDR3 length: 16 residues. Per the germline V gene, CDR1 is KGHSH and CDR2 is LQKENI. The trim removed 2 bases at V and 6 bases at J, leaving 10 bases unmatched.

The V and J genes are TRBV19 and TRBJ2-1; D ambiguous. The CDR3 covers 14 residues. CDR1 LNHDA and CDR2 SQIVND come from the germline V gene (reference sequence). V was clipped by 5 bases and J by 0 bases, with 8 bases between them. This CDR3 is CASSAVNSYNEQFF. The CDR3 bases are TGTGCCAGTAGTGCGGTCAACTCCTACAATGAGCAGTTCTTC.

The chain recombines TRBV7-9 with TRBJ2-5, with 7 bases identical to TRBD1. In germline, CDR1 is SEHNR, CDR2 FQNEAQ (reference sequence). V was pared by 2 bases and J by 6 bases, with 12 bases of the junction left unmatched. This CDR3 is built from 16 residues. This CDR3 reads CASSLRTTGMRQTQYF. The CDR3 DNA reads as TGTGCCAGCAGCTTAAGAACGACAGGGATGAGGCAGACCCAGTACTTC.

The chain joins TRBV5-6 to TRBJ2-7, with 7 bases aligning to TRBD1. The CDR3 loop spans 13 amino acids. CDR1 is SGHDT, CDR2 YYEEEE, per germline. With 2 bases clipped from V and 3 bases from J, the junction kept 2 bases outside the gene matches. The CDR3: CASSFRGYYEQYF. CDR3 nucleotide sequence: TGTGCCAGCAGCTTCAGGGGGTACTACGAGCAGTACTTC.

This chain connects TRBV18 to TRBJ2-1, with D possibly matching TRBD2 (5 bases). V lost 3 bases to trimming and J lost 6 bases, with 12 bases between them. Germline values: CDR1 KGHSH, CDR2 LQKENI. The length of the CDR3 is 14 residues. CDR3 residues: CASSPTRAGNEQFF. CDR3 in DNA: TGTGCCAGCTCACCGACCCGGGCGGGCAATGAGCAGTTCTTC.

This chain uses TRBV19 with TRBJ2-2, with 8 bases identical to TRBD1. Germline V gene data show CDR1 as LNHDA and CDR2 as SQIVND (reference sequence). This CDR3 is 14 amino acids long. J lost 6 bases, V lost 3 bases, and 3 bases had no gene match. CDR3 loop: CASSMQGAPGELFF. The CDR3 nucleotides read TGTGCCAGTAGTATGCAGGGGGCGCCCGGGGAGCTGTTTTTT.

V usage is TRBV4-2 and J usage is TRBJ1-2, with D possibly being TRBD1 (6 bases). Trimming took 0 bases from V and 8 from J, leaving 16 bases between them. CDR1 and CDR2 (germline): LGHNA, YNFKEQ. The CDR3 is made up of 15 amino acids. CDR3 protein: CASSQELAGARGYTF. CDR3 coding DNA: TGTGCCAGCAGCCAAGAGTTGGCAGGGGCGCGGGGCTACACCTTC.